Shown below are 17 T cell receptor beta chains from a single sample sequenced in a study of T cell responses to AZD1222 COVID-19 vaccine (dated by TCRdb to the early 2020s). The time point label on this specimen signifies: baseline before first vaccination. Library prep was done by the immunoSEQ multiplex PCR assay. TCRdb took over this immuneACCESS table, retaining in-frame rearrangements with V and J assigned. Such tables are incomplete; in checked studies, under half of the missing clones stem from an unresolved V gene, and the remainder is unexplained. For this sample there are approximately 79,000 clones; approximately 86% appear just once. The leading ten clones occupy more than 7% of the sample. The sample was peripheral blood, taken on day 0 of AZD1222 vaccination. Every receptor here comes from an adult in good health.

This clone was seen once. The CDR3 spells CASRADVSYEQYF. Here the CDR3 DNA reads TGTGCCAGCCGAGCGGATGTCTCCTACGAGCAGTACTTC. This chain joins TRBV2 and TRBJ2-7, with D perhaps matching TRBD2 (5 bases). Trimming removed 8 bases at V and 0 bases at J, with 11 bases between. CDR1 is SNHLY and CDR2 is FYNNEI in the germline V gene. The CDR3 has 13 residues.

Here the CDR3 DNA reads TGTGCCAGCAGCTTAGCTTTGGCAGGACGAAACACCATATATTTT. Translated, it gives CASSLALAGRNTIYF. V is TRBV7-2 and J is TRBJ1-3; no firm D call. The CDR3 runs 15 residues. Germline V gene sequence: CDR1 SGHTA, CDR2 FQGNSA. With 0 bases removed from V and 5 bases from J, the gap between germline ends came to 11 bases.

The chain is built from TRBV7-8 and TRBJ2-5; D is uncertain. The CDR3 has 13 residues. V lost 5 bases to trimming and J lost 1 base, with 8 bases between them. Germline values: CDR1 SGHVS, CDR2 FQNEAQ. The CDR3 here is CASSRESQETQYF. In DNA form, the CDR3 reads TGTGCCAGCAGCCGTGAATCCCAAGAGACCCAGTACTTC. Variable domain in full (rest from reference TRBV7-8 and TRBJ2-5): GAGVSQSPRYKVAKRGQDVALRCDPISGHVSLFWYQQALGQGPEFLTYFQNEAQLDKSGLPSDRFFAERPEGSVSTLKIQRTQQEDSAVYLCASSRESQETQYFGPGTRLLVL.

V gene TRBV18 combines with J gene TRBJ1-6; the D gene is possibly TRBD1 (6 bases). There are 15 residues in the CDR3. Deletions cut 4 bases from V and 8 bases from J, with 15 bases between. Germline V gene lookup returns CDR1 KGHSH and CDR2 LQKENI. DNA of the CDR3: TGTGCCAGCTCACTGTCCGGGGGGGCCGATTCACCCCTCCACTTT. Protein product: CASSLSGGADSPLHF.

The chain has TRBV7-2 and TRBJ2-7; the D gene is possibly TRBD2 (6 bases). Trimming left V 5 bases short and J 2 bases short, with 16 bases between. The CDR3 runs to 15 residues. Germline loops: CDR1 SGHTA, CDR2 FQGNSA. Here the CDR3 reads CASSTSSGVTYEQYF. CDR3 nucleotide sequence: TGTGCCAGCAGCACAAGCTCGGGGGTTACCTACGAGCAGTACTTC.

The chain combines TRBV5-1 with TRBJ2-3; D is uncertain. The germline V gene encodes CDR1 SGHRS and CDR2 YFSETQ. V lost 0 bases to trimming and J lost 2 bases, with 7 bases between them. The CDR3 runs to 14 residues. CDR3 residues: CASSLAQNTDTQYF. DNA of the CDR3: TGCGCCAGCAGCTTGGCACAGAACACAGATACGCAGTATTTT.

This clone was recorded once. V usage is TRBV28 and J usage is TRBJ1-3; the match to TRBD1 covers 9 bases. V trimming: 5 bases; J trimming: 4 bases; junction bases outside the gene matches: 12. The CDR3 covers 17 residues. Germline CDR1 and CDR2: MDHEN and SYDVKM. CDR3 nucleotides: TGTGCCAGCAGTAGCGAGCCGGGGACAGGGATAGGAAACACCATATATTTT. Translation: CASSSEPGTGIGNTIYF. The full variable domain, completed using reference TRBV28 and TRBJ1-3, is DVKVTQSSRYLVKRTGEKVFLECVQDMDHENMFWYRQDPGLGLRLIYFSYDVKMKEKGDIPEGYSVSREKKERFSLILESASTNQTSMYLCASSSEPGTGIGNTIYFGEGSWLTVV.

The chain uses TRBV4-1 and TRBJ1-2, with D hard to call. Trimming took 5 bases from V and 4 from J, leaving 20 bases between them. This CDR3 is 16 amino acids long. Germline loops: CDR1 MGHRA, CDR2 YSYEKL. The CDR3 spells CASSATHTGEGYGYTF. Here the CDR3 DNA reads TGCGCCAGCAGCGCAACGCACACCGGGGAGGGCTATGGCTACACCTTC.

The J gene is TRBJ2-5, the V gene TRBV19; D remains unclear. The CDR3 has 13 residues. Trimming took 1 base from V and 0 from J, leaving 3 bases between them. Germline V gene sequence: CDR1 LNHDA, CDR2 SQIVND (reference sequence). CDR3 in amino acids: CASSIAYQETQYF. The CDR3 region has the DNA TGTGCCAGTAGTATAGCCTACCAAGAGACCCAGTACTTC.

The sample holds one count of this clone. The V and J genes are TRBV11-3 and TRBJ2-2; unclear D gene. The CDR3 has 11 amino acids. Germline CDR1 SGHNT, CDR2 YENEEA. Trimming took off 4 bases at V and 7 bases at J, with 4 bases between the two ends. CDR3 DNA sequence: TGTGCCAGCAGCTCAGACGGGGAGCTGTTTTTT. It translates to CASSSDGELFF.

The V gene is TRBV28, the J gene TRBJ1-5; the match to TRBD1 covers 7 bases. The J segment lost 9 bases and the V segment lost 7 bases, leaving 12 bases of the junction unmatched. CDR1 and CDR2 from the germline V gene are MDHEN and SYDVKM. The CDR3 runs 14 residues. The CDR3 sequence is CASIQGTADLPQHF. The DNA of the CDR3 is TGTGCCAGCATCCAAGGGACAGCCGATCTGCCCCAGCATTTT.

The rearrangement uses TRBV6-5 and TRBJ2-2, with D unclear. CDR1 and CDR2 from the germline V gene are MNHEY and SVGAGI. This CDR3 region has 13 residues. The V end lost 2 bases, the J end lost 4 bases, and 5 bases lay between the germline ends. CDR3 DNA sequence: TGTGCCAGCAGTTACCAGATCACCGGGGAGCTGTTTTTT. It encodes CASSYQITGELFF.

This clone was counted only a few times. The chain recombines TRBV24-1 with TRBJ2-5, with D perhaps TRBD1 or TRBD2 (5 bases each). CDR1 is KGHDR, CDR2 SFDVKD, per germline. Trimming left V 9 bases short and J 4 bases short, with 11 bases between. The CDR3 covers 12 residues. Here the CDR3 DNA reads TGTGCCACCGGGACCCTCGGAGAGACCCAGTACTTC. The encoded protein is CATGTLGETQYF.

V is TRBV24-1 and J is TRBJ1-1; D is unclear. V lost 1 base to trimming and J lost 11 bases, with 13 bases between them. The CDR3 is 13 residues long. Germline assignment: CDR1 KGHDR and CDR2 SFDVKD. The DNA of the CDR3 is TGTGCCACCAGTGATTTTCGAGAAAACTCGGCTTTCTTT. This sequence encodes CATSDFRENSAFF.

This clone was seen once. This chain connects TRBV7-3 to TRBJ2-1; 14 bases map to TRBD2. With V trimmed by 5 bases and J by 2 bases, 5 bases remained unmatched. This CDR3 has 17 residues. CDR1 SGHTA and CDR2 FQGTGA come from the germline V gene. DNA of the CDR3: TGTGCCAGCAGCCCAGGGACTAGCGGGGGAGCCTACAATGAGCAGTTCTTC. This gives the protein CASSPGTSGGAYNEQFF.

The J gene is TRBJ1-4, the V gene TRBV6-5; D uncertain. This CDR3 has 13 residues. CDR1 and CDR2 (germline): MNHEY, SVGAGI. V dropped 6 bases and J dropped 8 bases, with 13 bases sitting between them. As DNA, the CDR3 is TGTGCCAGCAGACCGTTAAGGAACGAAAAACTGTTTTTT. This encodes CASRPLRNEKLFF.

The chain is built from TRBV29-1 and TRBJ2-5; tentative D call: TRBD1 (5 bases). Trimming stripped 4 bases from V and 3 bases from J, with 18 bases between. The CDR3 runs 15 residues. CDR1 is SQVTM and CDR2 is ANQGSEA in the germline V gene. Here the CDR3 DNA reads TGCAGCGTTGTAAGTGGGGCAAATAGAAAAGAGACCCAGTACTTC. Its protein is CSVVSGANRKETQYF. Combining the CDR3 with reference TRBV29-1 and TRBJ2-5 gives the whole variable domain SAVISQKPSRDICQRGTSLTIQCQVDSQVTMMFWYRQQPGQSLTLIATANQGSEATYESGFVIDKFPISRPNLTFSTLTVSNMSPEDSSIYLCSVVSGANRKETQYFGPGTRLLVL.